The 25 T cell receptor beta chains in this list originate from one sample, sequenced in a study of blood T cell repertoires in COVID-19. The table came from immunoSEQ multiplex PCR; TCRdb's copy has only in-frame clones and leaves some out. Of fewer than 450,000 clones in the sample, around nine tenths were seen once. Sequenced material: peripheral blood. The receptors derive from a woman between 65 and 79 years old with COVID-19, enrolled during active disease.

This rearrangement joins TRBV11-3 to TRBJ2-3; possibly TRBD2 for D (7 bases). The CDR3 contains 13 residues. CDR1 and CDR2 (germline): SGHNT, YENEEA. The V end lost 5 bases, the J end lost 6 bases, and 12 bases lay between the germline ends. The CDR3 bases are TGTGCCAGCAGCGGGGGGGCGACGGATACGCAGTATTTT. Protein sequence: CASSGGATDTQYF.

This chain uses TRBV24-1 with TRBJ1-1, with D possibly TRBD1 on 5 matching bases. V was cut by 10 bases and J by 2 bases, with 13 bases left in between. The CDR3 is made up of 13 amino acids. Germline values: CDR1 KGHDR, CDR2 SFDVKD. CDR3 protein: CATTSGSNTEAFF. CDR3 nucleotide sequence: TGTGCCACAACTTCAGGGTCCAACACTGAAGCTTTCTTT.

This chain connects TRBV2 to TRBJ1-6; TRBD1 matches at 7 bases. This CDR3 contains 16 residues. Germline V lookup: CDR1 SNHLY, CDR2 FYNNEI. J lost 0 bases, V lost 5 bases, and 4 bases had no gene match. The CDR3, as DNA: TGTGCCAGCAGTTTGAGACAGGGCTCCTATAATTCACCCCTCCACTTT. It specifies CASSLRQGSYNSPLHF.

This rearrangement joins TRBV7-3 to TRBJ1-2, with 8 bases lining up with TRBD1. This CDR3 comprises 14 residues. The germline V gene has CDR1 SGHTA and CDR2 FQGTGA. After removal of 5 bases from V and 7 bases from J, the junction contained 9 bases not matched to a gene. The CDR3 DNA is TGTGCCAGCAGCCCGGGATCGCAGGGGGCTGGCTACACCTTC. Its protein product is CASSPGSQGAGYTF.

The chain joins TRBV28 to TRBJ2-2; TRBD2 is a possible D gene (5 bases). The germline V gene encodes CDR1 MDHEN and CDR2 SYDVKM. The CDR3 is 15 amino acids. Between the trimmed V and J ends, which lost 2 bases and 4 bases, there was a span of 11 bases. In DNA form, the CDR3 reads TGTGCCAGCAGTTTAGCGAGGGTCGGCACCGGGGAGCTGTTTTTT. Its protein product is CASSLARVGTGELFF.

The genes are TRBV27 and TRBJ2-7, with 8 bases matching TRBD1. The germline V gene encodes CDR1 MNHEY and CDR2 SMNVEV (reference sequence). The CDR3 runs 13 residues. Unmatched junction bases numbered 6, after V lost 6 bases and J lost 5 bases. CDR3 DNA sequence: TGTGCCAGCAGCCCCGGGACAGGTCACGAGCAGTACTTC. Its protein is CASSPGTGHEQYF.

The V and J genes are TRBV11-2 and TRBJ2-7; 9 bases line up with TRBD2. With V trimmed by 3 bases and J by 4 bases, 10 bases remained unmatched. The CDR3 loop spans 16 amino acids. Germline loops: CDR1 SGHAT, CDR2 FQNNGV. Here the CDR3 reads CASSFGPSGTIYEQYF. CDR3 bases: TGTGCCAGCAGCTTCGGGCCTAGCGGGACAATATACGAGCAGTACTTC.

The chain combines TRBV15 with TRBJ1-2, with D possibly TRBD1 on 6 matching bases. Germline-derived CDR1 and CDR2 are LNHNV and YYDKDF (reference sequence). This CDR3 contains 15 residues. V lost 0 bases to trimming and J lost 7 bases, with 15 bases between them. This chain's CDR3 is CATSRDRGGAGGYTF. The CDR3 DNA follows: TGTGCCACCAGCAGAGACCGGGGGGGGGCCGGTGGCTACACCTTC.

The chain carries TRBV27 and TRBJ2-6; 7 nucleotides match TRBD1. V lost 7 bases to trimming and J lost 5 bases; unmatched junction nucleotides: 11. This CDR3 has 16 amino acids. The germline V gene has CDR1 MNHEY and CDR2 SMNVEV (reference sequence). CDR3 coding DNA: TGTGCCAGCACTAATTCGGGACAGAGATGGGCCAACGTCCTGACTTTC. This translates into CASTNSGQRWANVLTF.

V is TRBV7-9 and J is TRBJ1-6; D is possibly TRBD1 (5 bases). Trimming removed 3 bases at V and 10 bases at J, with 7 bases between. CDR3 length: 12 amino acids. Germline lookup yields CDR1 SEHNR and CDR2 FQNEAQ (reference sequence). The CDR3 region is CASSFTGSPLHF. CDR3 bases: TGTGCCAGCAGCTTTACAGGATCACCCCTCCACTTT.

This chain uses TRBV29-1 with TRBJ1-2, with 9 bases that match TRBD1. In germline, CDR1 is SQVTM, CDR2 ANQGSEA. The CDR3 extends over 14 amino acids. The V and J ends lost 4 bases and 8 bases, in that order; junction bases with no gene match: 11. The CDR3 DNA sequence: TGCAGCGTTGGTCGACAGGGGGAGGCGCGGGGCTACACCTTC. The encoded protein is CSVGRQGEARGYTF.

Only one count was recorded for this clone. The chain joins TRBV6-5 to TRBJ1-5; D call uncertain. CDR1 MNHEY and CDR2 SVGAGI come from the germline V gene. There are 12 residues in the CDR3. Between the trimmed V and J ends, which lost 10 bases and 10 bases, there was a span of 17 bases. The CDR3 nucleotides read TGTGCCACTCAGGCGCCCTCGCAACCCCAGCATTTT. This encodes CATQAPSQPQHF.

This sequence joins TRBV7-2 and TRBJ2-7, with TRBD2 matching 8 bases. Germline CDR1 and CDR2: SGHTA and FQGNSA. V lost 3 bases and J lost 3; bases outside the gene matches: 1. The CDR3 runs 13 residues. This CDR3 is CASSFTSGYEQYF. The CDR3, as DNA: TGTGCCAGCAGCTTTACTAGCGGCTACGAGCAGTACTTC.

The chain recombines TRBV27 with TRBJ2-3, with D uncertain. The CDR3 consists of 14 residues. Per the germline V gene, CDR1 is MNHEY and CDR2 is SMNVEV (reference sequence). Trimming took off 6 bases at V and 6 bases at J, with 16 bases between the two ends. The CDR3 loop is CASSLRLNWDTQYF. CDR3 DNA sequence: TGTGCCAGCAGCCTCCGACTCAATTGGGATACGCAGTATTTT.

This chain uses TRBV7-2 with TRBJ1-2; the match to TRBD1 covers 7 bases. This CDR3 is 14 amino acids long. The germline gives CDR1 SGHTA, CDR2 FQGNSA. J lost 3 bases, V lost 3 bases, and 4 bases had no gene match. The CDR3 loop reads CASSFAGGDYGYTF. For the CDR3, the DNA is TGTGCCAGCAGCTTTGCAGGGGGAGACTATGGCTACACCTTC.

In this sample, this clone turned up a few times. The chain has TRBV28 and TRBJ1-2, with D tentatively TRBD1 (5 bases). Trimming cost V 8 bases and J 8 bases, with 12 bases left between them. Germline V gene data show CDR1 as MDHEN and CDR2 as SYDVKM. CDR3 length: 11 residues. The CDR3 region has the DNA TGTGCCAGCGGAATCCAGGGAGGCTACACCTTC. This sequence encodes CASGIQGGYTF.

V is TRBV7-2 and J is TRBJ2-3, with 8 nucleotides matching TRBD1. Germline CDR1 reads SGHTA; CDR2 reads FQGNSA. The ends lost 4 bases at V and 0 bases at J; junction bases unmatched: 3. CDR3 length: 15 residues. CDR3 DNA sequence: TGTGCCAGCAGCTATAGGGACAGGAGCACAGATACGCAGTATTTT. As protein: CASSYRDRSTDTQYF.

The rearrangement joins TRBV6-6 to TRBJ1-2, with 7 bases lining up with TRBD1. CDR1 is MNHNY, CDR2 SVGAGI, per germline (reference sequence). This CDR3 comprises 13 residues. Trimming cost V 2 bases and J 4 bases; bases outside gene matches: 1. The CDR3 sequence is CASSYEGAYGYTF. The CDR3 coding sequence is TGTGCCAGCAGTTACGAGGGGGCCTATGGCTACACCTTC.

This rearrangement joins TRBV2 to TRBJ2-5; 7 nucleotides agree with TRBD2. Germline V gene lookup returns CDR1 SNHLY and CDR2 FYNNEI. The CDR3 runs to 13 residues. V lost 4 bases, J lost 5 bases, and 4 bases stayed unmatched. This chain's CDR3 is CASSGEGRETQYF. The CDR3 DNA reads TGTGCCAGCAGTGGGGAGGGCAGGGAGACCCAGTACTTC. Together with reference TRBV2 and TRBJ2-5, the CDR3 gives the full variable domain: EPEVTQTPSHQVTQMGQEVILRCVPISNHLYFYWYRQILGQKVEFLVSFYNNEISEKSEIFDDQFSVERPDGSNFTLKIRSTKLEDSAMYFCASSGEGRETQYFGPGTRLLVL.

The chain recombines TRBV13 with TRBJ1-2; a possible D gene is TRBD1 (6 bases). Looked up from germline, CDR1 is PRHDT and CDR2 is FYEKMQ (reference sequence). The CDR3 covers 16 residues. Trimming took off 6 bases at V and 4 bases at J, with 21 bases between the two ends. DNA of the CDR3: TGTGCCAGCAGTCATTACAGGGACGCCGAAGGCTATGGCTACACCTTC. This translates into CASSHYRDAEGYGYTF.

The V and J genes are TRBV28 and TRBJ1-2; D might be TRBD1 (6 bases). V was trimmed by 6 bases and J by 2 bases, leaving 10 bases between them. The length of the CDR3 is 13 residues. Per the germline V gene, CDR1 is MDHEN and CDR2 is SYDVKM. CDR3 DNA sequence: TGTGCCAGCAGGCTACAGGGAAACTATGGCTACACCTTC. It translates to CASRLQGNYGYTF.

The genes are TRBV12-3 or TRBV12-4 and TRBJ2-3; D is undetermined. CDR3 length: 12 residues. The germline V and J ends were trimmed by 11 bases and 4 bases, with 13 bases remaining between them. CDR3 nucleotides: TGTGCCTCCTCACGCACATCAGATACGCAGTATTTT. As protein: CASSRTSDTQYF.

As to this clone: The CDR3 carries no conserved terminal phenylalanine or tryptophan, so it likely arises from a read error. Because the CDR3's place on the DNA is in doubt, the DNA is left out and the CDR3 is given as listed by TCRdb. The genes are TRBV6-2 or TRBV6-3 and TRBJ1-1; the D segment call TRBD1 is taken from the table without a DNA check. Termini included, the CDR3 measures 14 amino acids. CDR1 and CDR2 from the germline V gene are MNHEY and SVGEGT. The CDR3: CASSYSNRGQGPKI.

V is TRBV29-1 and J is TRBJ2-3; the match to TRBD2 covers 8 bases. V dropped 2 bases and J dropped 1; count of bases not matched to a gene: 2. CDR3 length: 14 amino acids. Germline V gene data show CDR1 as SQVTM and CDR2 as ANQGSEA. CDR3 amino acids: CSVEISGGTDTQYF. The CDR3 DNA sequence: TGCAGCGTTGAAATTAGCGGGGGCACAGATACGCAGTATTTT.

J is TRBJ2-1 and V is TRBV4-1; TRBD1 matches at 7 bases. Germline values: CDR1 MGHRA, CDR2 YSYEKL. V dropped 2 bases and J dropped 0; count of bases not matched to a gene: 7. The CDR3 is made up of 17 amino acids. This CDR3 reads CASSQRITGVSYNEQFF. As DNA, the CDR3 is TGCGCCAGCAGCCAACGGATTACAGGGGTCTCCTACAATGAGCAGTTCTTC.